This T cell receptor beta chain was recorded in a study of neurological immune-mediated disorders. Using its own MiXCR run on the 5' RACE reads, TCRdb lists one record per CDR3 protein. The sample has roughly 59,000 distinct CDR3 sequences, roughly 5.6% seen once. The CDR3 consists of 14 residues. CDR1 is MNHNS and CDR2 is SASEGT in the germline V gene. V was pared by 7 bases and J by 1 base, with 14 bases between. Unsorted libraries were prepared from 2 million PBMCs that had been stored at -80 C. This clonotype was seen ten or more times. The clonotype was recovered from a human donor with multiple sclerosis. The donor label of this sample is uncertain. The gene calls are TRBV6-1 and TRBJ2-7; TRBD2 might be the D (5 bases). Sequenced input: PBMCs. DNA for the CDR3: TGTGCCAGCACCTCAGGAGGAGGTTCCTACGAGCAGTACTTC. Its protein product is CASTSGGGSYEQYF.